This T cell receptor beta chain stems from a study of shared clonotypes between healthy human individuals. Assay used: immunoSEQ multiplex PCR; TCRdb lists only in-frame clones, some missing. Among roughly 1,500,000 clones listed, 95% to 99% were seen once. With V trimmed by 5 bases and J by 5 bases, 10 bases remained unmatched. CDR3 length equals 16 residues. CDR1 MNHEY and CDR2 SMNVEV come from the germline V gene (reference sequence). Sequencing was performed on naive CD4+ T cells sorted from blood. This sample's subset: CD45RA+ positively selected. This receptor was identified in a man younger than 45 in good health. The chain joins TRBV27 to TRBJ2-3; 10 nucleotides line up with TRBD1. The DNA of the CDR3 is TGTGCCAGCAGTCCCCTCAGGACAGGGGGTGAAGATACGCAGTATTTT. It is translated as CASSPLRTGGEDTQYF.